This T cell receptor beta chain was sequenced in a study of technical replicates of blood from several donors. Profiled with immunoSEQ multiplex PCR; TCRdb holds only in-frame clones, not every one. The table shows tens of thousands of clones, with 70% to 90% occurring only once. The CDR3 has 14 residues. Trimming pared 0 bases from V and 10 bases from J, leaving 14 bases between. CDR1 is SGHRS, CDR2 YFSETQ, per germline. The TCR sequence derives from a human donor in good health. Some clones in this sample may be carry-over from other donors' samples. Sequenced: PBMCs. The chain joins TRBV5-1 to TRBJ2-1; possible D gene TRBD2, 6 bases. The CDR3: CASSLDGLALEQFF. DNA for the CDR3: TGCGCCAGCAGCTTGGATGGGCTAGCGCTCGAGCAGTTCTTC. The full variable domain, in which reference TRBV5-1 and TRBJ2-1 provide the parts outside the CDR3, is KAGVTQTPRYLIKTRGQQVTLSCSPISGHRSVSWYQQTPGQGLQFLFEYFSETQRNKGNFPGRFSGRQFSNSRSEMNVSTLELGDSALYLCASSLDGLALEQFFGPGTRLTVL.